Following are 27 T cell receptor beta chains from one sample sequenced in a study of cytomegalovirus exposure and HLA in healthy donors. The PCR made use of 60 Vbeta and 13 Jbeta primers. Libraries were prepared by immunoSEQ multiplex PCR; TCRdb keeps only in-frame clonotypes and omits some of them. The data contain approximately 150,000 clones, roughly four fifths of them singletons. The sequencing sample was made of PBMCs. The source is a man in his forties or fifties in good health and CMV-seropositive.

This rearrangement joins TRBV4-2 to TRBJ2-1; 9 bases line up with TRBD2. CDR1 is LGHNA and CDR2 is YNFKEQ in the germline V gene. The CDR3 consists of 19 residues. V dropped 4 bases and J dropped 4; count of bases not matched to a gene: 17. CDR3 DNA sequence: TGTGCCAGCAGCCCCCAAGGGTCTGGCGGGGGGGCGGGTTACAATGAGCAGTTCTTC. Translation: CASSPQGSGGGAGYNEQFF.

The chain couples TRBV27 to TRBJ2-7, with 10 bases lining up with TRBD2. Germline V gene data show CDR1 as MNHEY and CDR2 as SMNVEV (reference sequence). The CDR3 is made up of 18 amino acids. Trimming took 3 bases from V and 0 from J; bases not matched to a gene: 11. The DNA of the CDR3 is TGTGCCAGCAGTTTCCTGAACCCCGGGACTAGCGACTCCTACGAGCAGTACTTC. This gives the protein CASSFLNPGTSDSYEQYF.

The rearrangement joins TRBV7-3 to TRBJ2-1; D gene ambiguous. The germline V and J ends were trimmed by 5 bases and 0 bases, with 5 bases remaining between them. Germline values: CDR1 SGHTA, CDR2 FQGTGA. The CDR3 runs to 13 residues. CDR3 in DNA: TGTGCCAGCAGCAAGAGCTCCTACAATGAGCAGTTCTTC. It yields the protein CASSKSSYNEQFF. The variable domain in full, with the rest retrieved from reference TRBV7-3 and TRBJ2-1, is GAGVSQTPSNKVTEKGKYVELRCDPISGHTALYWYRQSLGQGPEFLIYFQGTGAADDSGLPNDRFFAVRPEGSVSTLKIQRTERGDSAVYLCASSKSSYNEQFFGPGTRLTVL.

The chain couples TRBV7-2 to TRBJ1-1; D gene ambiguous. The germline V gene has CDR1 SGHTA and CDR2 FQGNSA. The ends were cut back, 1 base at V and 0 bases at J, with 9 bases in the middle. The CDR3 has 15 amino acids. The chain's CDR3 is CASSLGQVVNTEAFF. The DNA of the CDR3 is TGTGCCAGCAGCTTAGGCCAGGTGGTGAACACTGAAGCTTTCTTT.

The J gene is TRBJ2-7, the V gene TRBV5-6; D not resolved. Germline CDR1 SGHDT, CDR2 YYEEEE. The CDR3 sequence is 14 residues long. Trimming cost V 3 bases and J 0 bases, with 10 bases left between them. In DNA form, the CDR3 reads TGTGCCAGCAGCTCTGCCCAGGACTCCTACGAGCAGTACTTC. This codes for CASSSAQDSYEQYF.

The chain combines TRBV10-3 with TRBJ2-3; 8 nucleotides agree with TRBD2. Germline V gene data show CDR1 as ENHRY and CDR2 as SYGVKD. The CDR3 has 18 amino acids. V trimming: 2 bases; J trimming: 2 bases; junction bases outside the gene matches: 12. CDR3 region: CAISEISGVGRTTDTQYF. The CDR3 DNA reads TGTGCCATCAGTGAGATTAGCGGGGTCGGTAGGACCACAGATACGCAGTATTTT.

V usage is TRBV9 and J usage is TRBJ2-1; maybe TRBD1 (6 bases). The V end was cut by 6 bases, the J end by 4 bases, with 14 bases between. This CDR3 region has 14 residues. Germline V lookup: CDR1 SGDLS, CDR2 YYNGEE. The CDR3 here is CASNGGQLYNEQFF. In DNA, the CDR3 is TGTGCCAGCAACGGAGGACAGTTATACAATGAGCAGTTCTTC.

The chain joins TRBV18 to TRBJ2-1; 8 positions match TRBD2. From germline, CDR1 is KGHSH and CDR2 LQKENI. There are 15 residues in the CDR3. After removal of 2 bases from V and 8 bases from J, the junction contained 8 bases not matched to a gene. Here the CDR3 reads CASSPGAGVTYEQFF. Here the CDR3 DNA reads TGTGCCAGCTCACCAGGAGCGGGAGTGACCTATGAGCAGTTCTTC.

The chain uses TRBV28 and TRBJ1-5; no clear D. V lost 4 bases to trimming and J lost 4 bases, with 5 bases between them. Germline CDR1 reads MDHEN; CDR2 reads SYDVKM. The CDR3 runs to 12 residues. CDR3 coding DNA: TGTGCCAGCAGTTCCGGGAATCAGCCCCAGCATTTT. This encodes CASSSGNQPQHF. Complete variable domain (other parts from reference TRBV28 and TRBJ1-5): DVKVTQSSRYLVKRTGEKVFLECVQDMDHENMFWYRQDPGLGLRLIYFSYDVKMKEKGDIPEGYSVSREKKERFSLILESASTNQTSMYLCASSSGNQPQHFGDGTRLSIL.

This clone was seen only once. The rearrangement links TRBV6-6 to TRBJ2-7; 7 positions match TRBD1. J gave up 3 bases and V 2 bases, and 10 bases lay outside the gene matches. The CDR3 has 16 amino acids. Germline V gene lookup returns CDR1 MNHNY and CDR2 SVGAGI (reference sequence). Here the CDR3 DNA reads TGTGCCAGCAGTTACGGGGCAGGGGGATCTCGCTACGAGCAGTACTTC. The encoded protein is CASSYGAGGSRYEQYF.

The J gene is TRBJ2-7, the V gene TRBV5-1, with D maybe TRBD2 (6 bases). This CDR3 is 16 amino acids long. Germline V gives CDR1 SGHRS, CDR2 YFSETQ. Trimming stripped 4 bases from V and 4 bases from J, with 21 bases between. The CDR3 DNA follows: TGCGCCAGCAGCCCGGGTCATACCGGGGGAAATTACGAGCAGTACTTC. Translating gives CASSPGHTGGNYEQYF.

This CDR3 reads CASTDRGRQAFF. The CDR3 DNA reads TGTGCCAGCACGGACAGGGGGCGCCAAGCTTTCTTT. The V gene is TRBV7-9, the J gene TRBJ1-1, with 11 bases aligning to TRBD1. With V trimmed by 7 bases and J by 9 bases, 4 bases remained unmatched. The CDR3 is 12 residues long. CDR1 is SEHNR, CDR2 FQNEAQ, per germline (reference sequence).

The chain links TRBV27 to TRBJ2-7; a possible D gene is TRBD1 (6 bases). Trimming stripped 4 bases from V and 2 bases from J, with 18 bases between. There are 16 residues in the CDR3. Germline V gene lookup returns CDR1 MNHEY and CDR2 SMNVEV (reference sequence). The CDR3 DNA reads as TGTGCCAGCAGTTGGACCGACACAGGGTTTCCCTACGAGCAGTACTTC. This codes for CASSWTDTGFPYEQYF.

The chain couples TRBV18 to TRBJ2-7; 9 bases align to TRBD2. This CDR3 contains 13 residues. Germline CDR1 and CDR2: KGHSH and LQKENI. J lost 7 bases, V lost 3 bases, and 4 bases had no gene match. The DNA of the CDR3 is TGTGCCAGCTCACCGGGAGCGGGGGGTGAGCAGTACTTC. It translates to CASSPGAGGEQYF.

This clone has only a few counts. The chain joins TRBV7-9 to TRBJ2-2, with a possible D match to TRBD2 (6 bases). Germline V gene lookup returns CDR1 SEHNR and CDR2 FQNEAQ (reference sequence). This CDR3 contains 15 residues. Trimming shortened V by 5 bases and J by 4 bases, and 14 bases separated the two germline ends. The CDR3 loop reads CASSLVPGATGELFF. The CDR3 nucleotides read TGTGCCAGCAGCCTCGTCCCGGGAGCCACCGGGGAGCTGTTTTTT.

A few counts support this clone. This sequence joins TRBV28 and TRBJ2-3; 12 nucleotides match TRBD2. V was clipped by 7 bases and J by 4 bases; unmatched bases: 3. In germline, CDR1 is MDHEN, CDR2 SYDVKM. This CDR3 has 14 amino acids. The CDR3 coding sequence is TGTGCCAGCACGCTAGCGGGGGGGGCAGATACGCAGTATTTT. Protein sequence: CASTLAGGADTQYF.

The genes are TRBV11-1 and TRBJ2-2; D is possibly TRBD2 (6 bases). Germline V gene sequence: CDR1 SGHAT, CDR2 FQDESV (reference sequence). V was shortened by 2 bases and J by 5 bases, with 12 bases between the two germline ends. The CDR3 has 15 residues. The chain's CDR3 is CASSLPGERTGELFF. CDR3 in DNA: TGTGCCAGCAGCTTACCGGGAGAGCGGACCGGGGAGCTGTTTTTT. Together with reference TRBV11-1 and TRBJ2-2, the CDR3 gives the full variable domain: EAEVAQSPRYKITEKSQAVAFWCDPISGHATLYWYRQILGQGPELLVQFQDESVVDDSQLPKDRFSAERLKGVDSTLKIQPAELGDSAMYLCASSLPGERTGELFFGEGSRLTVL.

The V and J genes are TRBV7-2 and TRBJ1-2, with D tentatively TRBD1 (5 bases). This CDR3 contains 14 residues. Germline V gives CDR1 SGHTA, CDR2 FQGNSA. V was shortened by 6 bases and J by 1 base, with 12 bases between the two germline ends. In DNA form, the CDR3 reads TGTGCCAGCAGTATTGGGGGGATTAACTATGGCTACACCTTC. Translation: CASSIGGINYGYTF.

This chain links TRBV5-3 with TRBJ2-7; 8 bases are shared with TRBD1. TRBV5-3 is assigned to the ORF class and has an uncertain function. J was trimmed by 1 base and V by 3 bases; bases with no gene match: 12. This CDR3 comprises 17 residues. CDR3 amino acids: CARSSGTGKLVSYEQYF. Written as DNA, the CDR3 is TGTGCCAGAAGCTCCGGGACAGGAAAGTTGGTTTCCTACGAGCAGTACTTC.

The chain is built from TRBV5-6 and TRBJ2-5, with D tentatively TRBD2 (6 bases). The germline V gene has CDR1 SGHDT and CDR2 YYEEEE. The CDR3 is 14 residues long. Trimming removed 4 bases from V and 2 bases from J, with 12 bases in between. The CDR3 sequence: CASSLGTPQETQYF. The CDR3 DNA is TGTGCCAGCAGCCTCGGGACTCCTCAAGAGACCCAGTACTTC.

The chain combines TRBV7-9 with TRBJ2-7; D might be TRBD2 (5 bases). The germline V gene has CDR1 SEHNR and CDR2 FQNEAQ (reference sequence). The CDR3 consists of 14 residues. V was shortened by 5 bases and J by 1 base, with 12 bases between the two germline ends. CDR3 DNA sequence: TGTGCCAGCAGCCCAGGTGAGGGATCCTACGAGCAGTACTTC. Protein product: CASSPGEGSYEQYF.

This clone was observed a single time. The CDR3 DNA reads as TGCAGCGTTGAAGATGACAGTGACACTCACTACGAGCAGTACTTC. Encoded protein: CSVEDDSDTHYEQYF. The chain links TRBV29-1 to TRBJ2-7, with D tentatively TRBD1 (5 bases). This CDR3 is 15 amino acids long. V lost 0 bases to trimming and J lost 3 bases, with 15 bases between them. Germline V gives CDR1 SQVTM, CDR2 ANQGSEA.

V usage is TRBV4-1 and J usage is TRBJ1-1; 8 nucleotides agree with TRBD1. The V and J ends lost 4 bases and 1 base, in that order; junction bases with no gene match: 2. The CDR3 covers 14 residues. Germline CDR1 is MGHRA and CDR2 is YSYEKL. CDR3 protein: CASSPDRANTEAFF. Written as DNA, the CDR3 is TGCGCCAGCAGCCCGGACAGGGCGAACACTGAAGCTTTCTTT.

The chain has TRBV6-6 and TRBJ1-1; D not certain. Trimming cost V 0 bases and J 4 bases, with 9 bases left between them. CDR1 is MNHNY, CDR2 SVGAGI, per germline (reference sequence). The length of the CDR3 is 14 residues. The CDR3: CASSYSWEGTEAFF. In nucleotides, the CDR3 is TGTGCCAGCAGTTACTCGTGGGAGGGCACTGAAGCTTTCTTT.

This clone was seen a single time. The gene calls are TRBV5-1 and TRBJ2-5; D perhaps matches TRBD1 (5 bases). Trimming left V 3 bases short and J 0 bases short, with 9 bases between. This CDR3 region has 14 residues. CDR1 and CDR2 (germline): SGHRS, YFSETQ. The CDR3 reads CASSSLTDQETQYF. CDR3 sequence (DNA): TGCGCCAGCAGCTCCCTGACAGACCAAGAGACCCAGTACTTC.

The V call is TRBV16, the J call TRBJ2-7; TRBD1 might be the D (5 bases). The CDR3 contains 14 residues. Germline values: CDR1 KGHSY, CDR2 FQNENV. Trimming cost V 3 bases and J 2 bases, with 11 bases left between them. The CDR3 reads CASSHTDKTYEQYF. DNA of the CDR3: TGTGCCAGCAGCCATACGGACAAGACCTACGAGCAGTACTTC.

This rearrangement joins TRBV27 to TRBJ2-1; a possible D gene is TRBD2 (5 bases). The CDR3 contains 14 residues. Germline CDR1 MNHEY, CDR2 SMNVEV (reference sequence). V lost 2 bases and J lost 6, with 11 bases in between. CDR3 nucleotides: TGTGCCAGCAGTTTAGGGCTAGCCGCCAATGAGCAGTTCTTC. This codes for CASSLGLAANEQFF.